This TCR beta chain was captured in a study of blood T cell repertoires in COVID-19. The V end was cut by 5 bases, the J end by 3 bases, with 20 bases between. This CDR3 region has 17 residues. Per the germline V gene, CDR1 is LGHDT and CDR2 is YNNKEL (reference sequence). Profiling relied on immunoSEQ multiplex PCR, and the TCRdb table lists in-frame clones only, not all of them. The sample has under 250,000 clones, around 86% seen once; the top ten hold about 8.9%. This clone was seen a single time. The V call is TRBV3-1 (or the pseudogene TRBV3-2), the J call TRBJ2-1, with D possibly TRBD1 on 6 matching bases. Input material: PBMCs or T cells enriched from blood (not recorded which). The receptor was isolated from a woman aged 45-59 years with acute COVID-19. The CDR3 nucleotides read TGTGCCAGCAGCAAACCGGAGTGGGGGCAAATCTACAATGAGCAGTTCTTC. Protein sequence: CASSKPEWGQIYNEQFF.